These T cell receptor beta chains were read from a single sample in a study of cytomegalovirus exposure and HLA in healthy donors. Generated by immunoSEQ multiplex PCR, the TCRdb table keeps only in-frame clones and is missing some. The data contain roughly 100,000 clones, roughly 13% of them singletons. Sequenced: PBMCs. The receptors come from a man in his forties in good health and CMV-seropositive. CDR3s include the opening cysteine and the closing phenylalanine or tryptophan. The order of the fields is D gene, J gene, clone size, V gene, CDR3 DNA, CDR3 protein. D genes are given only for firm matches. The listing skips clone size in some rows; elsewhere it reads once, few, many or a size class.

NA	TRBJ2-7	NA	TRBV5-1	TGCGCCAGCAGCAGGACTACCACCTACGAGCAGTACTTC	CASSRTTTYEQYF
TRBD2	TRBJ2-1	few	TRBV12-5	TGTGCTAGTGGTTTTGGACTAGTTACCAATGAGCAGTTCTTC	CASGFGLVTNEQFF
NA	TRBJ2-3	NA	TRBV18	TGTGCCAGCTCACCGGGACACCCCACAGATACGCAGTATTTT	CASSPGHPTDTQYF
TRBD2	TRBJ2-1	few	TRBV5-1	TGCGCCAGCAGGCGTAGGAGGGAGGGCAAGGATGAGCAGTTCTTC	CASRRRREGKDEQFF
TRBD1	TRBJ2-7	NA	TRBV6-6	TGTGCCAGCAGTTATGGGGACAGGGGCTACGAGCAGTACTTC	CASSYGDRGYEQYF
NA	TRBJ1-5	few	TRBV6-5	TGTGCCAGCAGTTACTCGACAGGCAGTCAGCCCCAGCATTTT	CASSYSTGSQPQHF
TRBD1	TRBJ2-1	few	TRBV6-6	TGTGCCAGCAGACTCGCTCAGGGGGCGTTTAATGAGCAGTTCTTC	CASRLAQGAFNEQFF
NA	TRBJ1-2	NA	TRBV5-6	TGTGCCAGCAGCAAGCCTTCACAGTGGGAGGACACCTTC	CASSKPSQWEDTF
NA	TRBJ1-2	few	TRBV5-1	TGCGCCAGCAAAAGCCCGGGGGGGCCGGATGGCTACACCTTC	CASKSPGGPDGYTF
TRBD2	TRBJ2-3	once	TRBV5-1	TGCGCCAGCAGCTTGGAACCGGGAGGGAGTACAGATACGCAGTATTTT	CASSLEPGGSTDTQYF
TRBD2	TRBJ2-7	NA	TRBV7-2	TGTGCCAGCAGCAACGGACTAGCGGGAGTGTACGAGCAGTACTTC	CASSNGLAGVYEQYF
TRBD2	TRBJ2-7	NA	TRBV7-9	TGTGCCAGCAGCGCGGGACTACGGTCACCCTACGAGCAGTACTTC	CASSAGLRSPYEQYF
TRBD2	TRBJ2-7	NA	TRBV7-2	TGTGCCAGCAGCCAGGGACTAGCGGTGACCTACGAGCAGTACTTC	CASSQGLAVTYEQYF
TRBD1	TRBJ2-2	NA	TRBV5-4	TGTGCCAGCAGCTGGGACAGGGCGGGCGGGGAGCTGTTTTTT	CASSWDRAGGELFF
TRBD1	TRBJ1-1	NA	TRBV5-1	TGCGCCAGCAGCTTGAGATCTAGGACAGGGTTTATTGAAGCTTTCTTT	CASSLRSRTGFIEAFF
TRBD2	TRBJ2-1	few	TRBV29-1	TGCAGCGCTCGCGGACTAGCGGAGCACAATGAGCAGTTCTTC	CSARGLAEHNEQFF
NA	TRBJ1-2	NA	TRBV7-2	TGTGCCAGCAGCTTGGACAGAGCTAACTATGGCTACACCTTC	CASSLDRANYGYTF
TRBD1	TRBJ1-1	NA	TRBV7-8	TGTGCCAGCAGCCCACAGGGGAGGACTGAAGCTTTCTTT	CASSPQGRTEAFF
TRBD1	TRBJ1-5	NA	TRBV7-3	TGTGCCAGCAGCTTATACCCAGATGACCGGGACAGGGGCAGCCAGCCCCAGCATTTT	CASSLYPDDRDRGSQPQHF
NA	TRBJ2-4	NA	TRBV5-1	TGCGCCAGCAGCTTGGTTCCAGGAGGTAGTGACATTCAGTACTTC	CASSLVPGGSDIQYF
TRBD1	TRBJ1-2	NA	TRBV27	TGTGCCAGCAGTCTACGGTCCGGGACAGGGTTCTATGGCTACACCTTC	CASSLRSGTGFYGYTF
TRBD2	TRBJ2-3	NA	TRBV10-1	TGCGCCAGCAGTGAGGCGACTAGCGGGAGAGATACGCAGTATTTT	CASSEATSGRDTQYF
TRBD2	TRBJ2-2	few	TRBV6-6	TGTGCCAGCAGTTACCTCCGGGGGGTCGGGGAGCTGTTTTTT	CASSYLRGVGELFF
TRBD1	TRBJ2-7	few	TRBV6-5	TGTGCCAGCGGACCAGGGACAGGGATCTACGAGCAGTACTTC	CASGPGTGIYEQYF
TRBD1	TRBJ1-2	NA	TRBV5-1	TGCGCCAGCAGACAAACGACAGGGGAGGCCTATGGCTACACCTTC	CASRQTTGEAYGYTF
TRBD1	TRBJ2-7	NA	TRBV4-1	TGCGCCAGCAGCCAAGATCCCAGGGGGCCCTACGAGCAGTACTTC	CASSQDPRGPYEQYF
TRBD1	TRBJ1-3	NA	TRBV7-9	TGTGCCAGCAGCTTGCAGGGGGGCTCTGGAAACACCATATATTTT	CASSLQGGSGNTIYF
TRBD1	TRBJ2-2	NA	TRBV2	TGTGCCAGCAGTGGGATTCGTGGGACAGGGTCCAGCGGGGAGCTGTTTTTT	CASSGIRGTGSSGELFF
TRBD1	TRBJ1-1	few	TRBV27	TGTGCCAGCAGTTTAGGGACAGCCACTGAAGCTTTCTTT	CASSLGTATEAFF
NA	TRBJ1-3	NA	TRBV4-1	TGCGCCAGCAGCCCTACTGGAAACACCATATATTTT	CASSPTGNTIYF
TRBD2	TRBJ2-7	few	TRBV18	TGTGCCAGCTCCTCGACTAGCGGGGGGGATGCTGGCGAGCAGTACTTC	CASSSTSGGDAGEQYF
NA	TRBJ1-2	few	TRBV7-9	TGTGCCAGCAGCCCGAGGAGGAGGTCCTACTCAGACGGCTACACCTTC	CASSPRRRSYSDGYTF